This TCR beta chain is drawn from a study of blood T cell repertoires in COVID-19 (dated by TCRdb to the early 2020s). With regard to the full study: Samples covering the acute and convalescent phases of COVID-19 were provided by collaborators in the United States, Italy and Spain. Deeply sampled blood TCRbeta repertoires from subjects exposed to, actively infected with, or recovered from COVID-19 were included in the dataset. The repertoires were released in a freely available public database intended as a resource for research on the immune response to SARS-CoV-2. The samples were drawn from two sources: the first 160 participants of the ongoing ImmuneRACE study, and about 1,300 subjects contributed by 6 global collaborators. Where available, HLA class I and class II types were taken from metadata supplied by the sample provider and were not determined by assay-based typing. The prospective study material was composed of cDNA or gDNA derived from T cells, B-cell-depleted T cells, or PBMCs. Nearly every sample came with metadata listing a de-identified subject ID, COVID-19 status, age in years and sex.

The research as a whole found: The quantity of clinical and demographic metadata differed by source and by participant and was supplied without curation.

At the junction V is shortened by 5 bases and J by 0 bases; bases outside the gene matches: 4. The germline V gene provides CDR1 SQVTM and CDR2 ANQGSEA. The CDR3 sequence holds 13 residues, the cysteine and phenylalanine included. The kept DNA is CDR3 alone, 39 bases in frame from the first base. TCRbeta CDR3 regions were amplified from genomic DNA by means of the immunoSEQ Assay, a bias-controlled multiplex PCR. The original methods were these. The number of nucleated cells in each sample was estimated by amplification of reference gene primers within the assay. Sequence reads were collapsed and filtered to measure the absolute abundance of every unique TCRbeta CDR3 rearrangement. Productive Simpson clonality was computed per sample as the square root of Simpson's diversity index over productive rearrangements. In TCRdb, the immuneACCESS table is reduced to in-frame sequences with V and J assigned. These tables do not hold every clone; where another copy was compared, an unresolved V gene accounts for under half, and the others remain unexplained. From that table come the V and J calls and clone size; the DNA was used to work out D and trimming. The sample contains about 180,000 clones, more than 75% of them found a single time. The leading ten clones occupy around a sixth of the sample.

This clone qualifies as medium-sized (0.01 to 0.1%). The clone's antigen remains unknown. No qualities accompany the bases; no much larger clone lies one base away. Distinct nucleotide sequences in the sample also encode this CDR3. In the prospective study, participants were about 18 to 95 years old, resided in fewer than 25 geographic areas of the United States, and were enrolled through a virtual design. In the prospective study, participants were assigned to cohorts based on the clinical history participants reported in a screening survey and a study questionnaire. Recovered participants in ImmuneRACE Cohort 3 were defined by two consecutive negative NP/OP PCR tests, clearance by a healthcare professional, or resolution of symptoms. In the prospective study, mobile phlebotomists collected whole blood, serum and a nasopharyngeal or oropharyngeal swab from each participant. Participants in the prospective study had the option to provide additional blood draws and questionnaires over an approximately 2-month period. Before DNA extraction, blood samples from the prospective study were shipped at room temperature or frozen.

Sequencing input: PBMCs or T cells enriched from blood (not recorded which). This TCR derives from a woman in her 50s who had recovered from COVID-19. Recombination joined TRBV29-1 with TRBJ2-7; 7 bases in the middle match TRBD2. In nucleotide form, the sequence is TGCAGCGTTCGGGGCGGGAGCTCCTACGAGCAGTACTTC. The resulting protein is CSVRGGSSYEQYF.